This T cell receptor (beta chain) was identified during a study of blood T cell repertoires in COVID-19. Study-wide background: Material from acute and convalescent COVID-19 was sourced from the United States, Italy and Spain. T cells, B-cell-depleted T cells, or PBMCs supplied cDNA or gDNA.

Measured with immunoSEQ multiplex PCR; TCRdb has only the in-frame clones, and not every one. This sample yields about 130,000 clones, of which roughly 80% are seen a single time; 16% belongs to the top ten. Looked up from germline, CDR1 is MNHNS and CDR2 is SASEGT. V dropped 2 bases and J dropped 6 bases, with 11 bases sitting between them. The CDR3 spans 13 residues. This chain joins TRBV6-1 and TRBJ2-7; D gene unclear. The sample consisted of peripheral blood. The TCR originated in a woman aged 50 to 60 with acute or convalescent COVID-19. CDR3 nucleotide sequence: TGTGCCAGCAGTGAATATGTCGCACTCGAGCAGTACTTC. Translating it yields CASSEYVALEQYF.